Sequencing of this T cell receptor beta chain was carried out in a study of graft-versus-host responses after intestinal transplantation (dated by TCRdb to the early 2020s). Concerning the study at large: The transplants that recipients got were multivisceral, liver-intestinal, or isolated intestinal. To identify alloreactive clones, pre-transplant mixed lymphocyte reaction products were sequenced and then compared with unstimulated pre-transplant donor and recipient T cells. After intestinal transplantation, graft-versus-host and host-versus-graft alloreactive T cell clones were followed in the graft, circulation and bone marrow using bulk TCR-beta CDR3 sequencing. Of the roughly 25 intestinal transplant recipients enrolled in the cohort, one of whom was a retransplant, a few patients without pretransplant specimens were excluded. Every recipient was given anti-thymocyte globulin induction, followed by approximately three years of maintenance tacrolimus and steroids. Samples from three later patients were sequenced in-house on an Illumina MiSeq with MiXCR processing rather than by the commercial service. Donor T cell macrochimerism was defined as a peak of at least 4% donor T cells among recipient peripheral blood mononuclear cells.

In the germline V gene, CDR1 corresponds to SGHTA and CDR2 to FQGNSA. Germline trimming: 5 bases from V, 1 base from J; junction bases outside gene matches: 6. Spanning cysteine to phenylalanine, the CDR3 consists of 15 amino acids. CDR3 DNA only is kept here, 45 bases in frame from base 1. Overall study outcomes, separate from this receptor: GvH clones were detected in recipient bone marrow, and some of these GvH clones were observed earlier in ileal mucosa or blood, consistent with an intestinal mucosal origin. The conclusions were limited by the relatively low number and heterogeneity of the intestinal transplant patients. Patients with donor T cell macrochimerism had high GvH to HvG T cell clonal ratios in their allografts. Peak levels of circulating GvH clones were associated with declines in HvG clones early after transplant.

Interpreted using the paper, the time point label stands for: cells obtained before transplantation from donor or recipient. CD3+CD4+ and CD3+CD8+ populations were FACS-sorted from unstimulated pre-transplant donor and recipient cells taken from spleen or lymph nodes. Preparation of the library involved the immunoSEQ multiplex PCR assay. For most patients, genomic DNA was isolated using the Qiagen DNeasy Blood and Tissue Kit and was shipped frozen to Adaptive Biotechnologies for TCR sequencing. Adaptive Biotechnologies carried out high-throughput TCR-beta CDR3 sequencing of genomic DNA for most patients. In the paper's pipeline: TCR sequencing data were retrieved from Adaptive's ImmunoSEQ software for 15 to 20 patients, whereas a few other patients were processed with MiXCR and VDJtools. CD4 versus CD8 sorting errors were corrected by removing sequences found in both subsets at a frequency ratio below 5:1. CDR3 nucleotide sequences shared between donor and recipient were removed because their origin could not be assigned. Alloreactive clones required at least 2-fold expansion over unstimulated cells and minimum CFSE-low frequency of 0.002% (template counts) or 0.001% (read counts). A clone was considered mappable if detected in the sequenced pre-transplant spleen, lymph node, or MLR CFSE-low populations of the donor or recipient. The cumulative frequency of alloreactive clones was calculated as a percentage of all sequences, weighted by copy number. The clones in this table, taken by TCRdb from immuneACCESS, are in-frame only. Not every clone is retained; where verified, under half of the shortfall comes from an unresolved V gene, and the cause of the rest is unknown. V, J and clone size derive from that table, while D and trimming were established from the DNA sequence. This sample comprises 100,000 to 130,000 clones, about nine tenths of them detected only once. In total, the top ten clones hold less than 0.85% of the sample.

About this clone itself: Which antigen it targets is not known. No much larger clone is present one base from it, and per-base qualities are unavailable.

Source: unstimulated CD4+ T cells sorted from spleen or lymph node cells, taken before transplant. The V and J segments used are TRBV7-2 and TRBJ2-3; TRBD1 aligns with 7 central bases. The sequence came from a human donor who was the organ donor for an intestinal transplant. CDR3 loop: CASSRDRRGTDTQYF. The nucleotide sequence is TGTGCCAGCAGCCGGGACAGAAGAGGCACAGATACGCAGTATTTT.